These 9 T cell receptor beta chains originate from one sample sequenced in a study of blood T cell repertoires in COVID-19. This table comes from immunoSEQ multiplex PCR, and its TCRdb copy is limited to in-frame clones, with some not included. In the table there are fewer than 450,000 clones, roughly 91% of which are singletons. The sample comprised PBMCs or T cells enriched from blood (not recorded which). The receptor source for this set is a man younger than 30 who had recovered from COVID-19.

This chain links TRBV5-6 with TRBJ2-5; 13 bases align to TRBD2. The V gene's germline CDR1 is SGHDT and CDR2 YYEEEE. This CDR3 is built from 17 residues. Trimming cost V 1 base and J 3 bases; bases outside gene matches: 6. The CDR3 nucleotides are TGTGCCAGCAGCTTGTCGCCGGGACTAGCGGGGAAAGAGACCCAGTACTTC. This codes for CASSLSPGLAGKETQYF.

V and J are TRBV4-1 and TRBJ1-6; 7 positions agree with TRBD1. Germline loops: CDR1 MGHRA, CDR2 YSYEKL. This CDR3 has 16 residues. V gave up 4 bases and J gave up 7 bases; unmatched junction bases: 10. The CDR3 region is CASSPLQGNANSPLHF. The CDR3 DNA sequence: TGCGCCAGCAGCCCGCTACAGGGGAACGCGAATTCACCCCTCCACTTT.

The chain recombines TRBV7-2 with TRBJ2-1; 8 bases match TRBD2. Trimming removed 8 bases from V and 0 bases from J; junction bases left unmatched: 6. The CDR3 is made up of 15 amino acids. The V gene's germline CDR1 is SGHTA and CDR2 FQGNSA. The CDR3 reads CASLREGSSYNEQFF. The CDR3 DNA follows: TGTGCCAGCCTACGGGAGGGCAGCTCCTACAATGAGCAGTTCTTC.

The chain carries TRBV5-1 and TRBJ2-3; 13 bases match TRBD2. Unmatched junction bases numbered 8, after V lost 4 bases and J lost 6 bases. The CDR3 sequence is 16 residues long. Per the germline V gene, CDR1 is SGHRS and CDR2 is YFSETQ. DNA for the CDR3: TGCGCCAGCAGCCCCCGACTAGCGGGAGGTCTGGATACGCAGTATTTT. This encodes CASSPRLAGGLDTQYF.

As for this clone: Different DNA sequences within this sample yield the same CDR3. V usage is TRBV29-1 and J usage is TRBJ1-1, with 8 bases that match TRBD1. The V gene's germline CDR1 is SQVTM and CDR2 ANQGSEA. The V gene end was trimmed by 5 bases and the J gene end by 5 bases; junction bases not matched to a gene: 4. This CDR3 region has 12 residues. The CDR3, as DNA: TGCAGCGTTAATACAGGGGGGACTGAAGCTTTCTTT. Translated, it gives CSVNTGGTEAFF.

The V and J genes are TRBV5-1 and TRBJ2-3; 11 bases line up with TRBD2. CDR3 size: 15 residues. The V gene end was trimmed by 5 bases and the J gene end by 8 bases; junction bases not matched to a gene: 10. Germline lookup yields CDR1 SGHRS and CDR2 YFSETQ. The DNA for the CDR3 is TGCGCCAGCAGGGTTTTAGCGGGAGGGCCTGGTACGCAGTATTTT. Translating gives CASRVLAGGPGTQYF.

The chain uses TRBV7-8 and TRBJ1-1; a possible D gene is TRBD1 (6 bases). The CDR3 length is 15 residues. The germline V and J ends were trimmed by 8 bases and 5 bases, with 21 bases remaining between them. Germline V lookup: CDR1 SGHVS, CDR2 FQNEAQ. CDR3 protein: CASSIEGGRGTEAFF. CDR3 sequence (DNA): TGTGCCAGCTCAATAGAGGGGGGGCGAGGGACTGAAGCTTTCTTT.

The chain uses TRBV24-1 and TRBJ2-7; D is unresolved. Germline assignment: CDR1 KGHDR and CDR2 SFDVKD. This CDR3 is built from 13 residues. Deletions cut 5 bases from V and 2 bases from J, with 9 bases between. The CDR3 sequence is CATSVAGTYEQYF. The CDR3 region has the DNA TGTGCCACCAGTGTCGCTGGCACCTACGAGCAGTACTTC.

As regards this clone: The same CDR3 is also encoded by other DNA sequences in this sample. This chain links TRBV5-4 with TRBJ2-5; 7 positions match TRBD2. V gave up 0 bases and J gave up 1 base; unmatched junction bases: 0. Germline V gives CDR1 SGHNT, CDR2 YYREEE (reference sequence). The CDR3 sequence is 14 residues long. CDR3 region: CASSLAGGQETQYF. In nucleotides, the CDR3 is TGTGCCAGCAGCTTGGCGGGGGGCCAAGAGACCCAGTACTTC.